This T cell receptor beta chain stems from a study of neoadjuvant anti-PD-1 for oral cavity cancer. V lost 5 bases and J lost 8; bases outside the gene matches: 8. Germline V CDR1 and CDR2: LNHDA, SQIVND (reference sequence). The CDR3 runs 13 residues. Clones were sequenced by immunoSEQ multiplex PCR, and TCRdb holds only the in-frame ones, with some missing. This sample has more than 13,000 clones, with around 70% found just once. Time point reported: after neoadjuvant nivolumab, at surgical resection. Blood cells were analyzed directly, without culture or expansion. The starting material was PBMCs, obtained after nivolumab (anti-PD-1) treatment. J is TRBJ1-2 and V is TRBV19, with 7 bases aligning to TRBD1. This TCR was sampled from a person aged 35-79 years with oral cavity squamous cell carcinoma. CDR3 amino acids: CASSLRGRSGYTF. The CDR3 coding sequence is TGTGCCAGTAGTTTGAGGGGGCGATCGGGCTACACCTTC.